These 9 T cell receptor beta chains were sequenced from one sample in a study of shared clonotypes between healthy human individuals. Libraries were prepared by immunoSEQ multiplex PCR; TCRdb keeps only in-frame clonotypes and omits some of them. The sample carries about 520,000 clones, 78% recorded once. Specimen: PBMCs. The receptors come from a middle-aged woman in good health. Some clones in this sample may be carry-over from other donors' samples.

The chain is built from TRBV28 and TRBJ2-7, with 7 positions matching TRBD2. V shed 4 bases and J 2 bases; nucleotides not matched to a gene: 8. CDR1 and CDR2 (germline): MDHEN, SYDVKM. The CDR3 covers 15 residues. The CDR3 DNA sequence: TGTGCCAGCAGTTCGACGACTAGCAGGGCCTACGAGCAGTACTTC. Amino acid sequence: CASSSTTSRAYEQYF. Full variable domain (outside the CDR3, taken from reference TRBV28 and TRBJ2-7): DVKVTQSSRYLVKRTGEKVFLECVQDMDHENMFWYRQDPGLGLRLIYFSYDVKMKEKGDIPEGYSVSREKKERFSLILESASTNQTSMYLCASSSTTSRAYEQYFGPGTRLTVT.

The V gene is TRBV15, the J gene TRBJ2-7; 7 positions match TRBD2. The J segment lost 3 bases and the V segment lost 1 base, leaving 6 bases of the junction unmatched. The CDR3 totals 15 residues. CDR1 and CDR2 from the germline V gene are LNHNV and YYDKDF (reference sequence). The CDR3 loop reads CATSRAGTTIYEQYF. The CDR3 nucleotides are TGTGCCACCAGCAGAGCCGGGACTACCATCTACGAGCAGTACTTC.

DNA of the CDR3: TGCGCCAGCAGCCAAGCGGTCCTTCGGGGCTACACCTTC. This codes for CASSQAVLRGYTF. The chain carries TRBV4-3 and TRBJ1-2; no clear D. The germline V gene has CDR1 LGHNA and CDR2 YSLEER. CDR3 length: 13 residues. Trimming cost V 1 base and J 8 bases, with 11 bases left between them.

The chain is built from TRBV6-1 and TRBJ2-7; D call uncertain. This CDR3 region has 14 residues. Trimming left V 5 bases short and J 2 bases short, with 13 bases between. Germline values: CDR1 MNHNS, CDR2 SASEGT. In DNA, the CDR3 is TGTGCCAGCAGTCCCGAGTTAGGGACCTACGAGCAGTACTTC. Translation gives CASSPELGTYEQYF.

The chain links TRBV7-2 to TRBJ2-1, with TRBD2 identical over 16 bases. CDR1 and CDR2 from the germline V gene are SGHTA and FQGNSA. CDR3 length: 16 residues. The V gene end was trimmed by 6 bases and the J gene end by 8 bases; junction bases not matched to a gene: 7. CDR3 sequence (DNA): TGTGCCAGCAGTCCCGGGACTAGCGGGAGGGCCGATGAGCAGTTCTTC. The encoded protein is CASSPGTSGRADEQFF.

This rearrangement joins TRBV7-3 to TRBJ2-7; weak D call: TRBD1 (6 bases). CDR1 is SGHTA and CDR2 is FQGTGA in the germline V gene. The V and J ends lost 2 bases and 2 bases respectively, with 13 bases between them. The CDR3 has 15 amino acids. CDR3 in amino acids: CASSLQGTGPYEQYF. CDR3 DNA sequence: TGTGCCAGCAGCTTACAGGGGACGGGACCCTACGAGCAGTACTTC. Combining the CDR3 with reference TRBV7-3 and TRBJ2-7 gives the whole variable domain GAGVSQTPSNKVTEKGKYVELRCDPISGHTALYWYRQSLGQGPEFLIYFQGTGAADDSGLPNDRFFAVRPEGSVSTLKIQRTERGDSAVYLCASSLQGTGPYEQYFGPGTRLTVT.

The chain joins TRBV29-1 to TRBJ1-2; 8 nucleotides agree with TRBD1. The CDR3 extends over 13 amino acids. J was trimmed by 3 bases and V by 7 bases; bases with no gene match: 7. Germline CDR1 is SQVTM and CDR2 is ANQGSEA. The CDR3, as DNA: TGCAGCGCTGCGACAGGGGAGGACTATGGCTACACCTTC. Translation gives CSAATGEDYGYTF.

V usage is TRBV5-4 and J usage is TRBJ2-3; unclear D gene. Germline V gene sequence: CDR1 SGHNT, CDR2 YYREEE (reference sequence). The CDR3 sequence is 14 residues long. With 4 bases removed from V and 0 bases from J, the gap between germline ends came to 9 bases. The CDR3 DNA sequence: TGTGCCAGCAGCGGGTACAGAAGCACAGATACGCAGTATTTT. The encoded protein is CASSGYRSTDTQYF.

On this clone itself: A far larger clone differs by one base, so this is likely a read error. CDR3 protein: CASNAEVENTGELFF. CDR3 in DNA: TGTGCCAGCAACGCGGAGGTGGAGAACACCGGGGAGCTGTTTTTT. V is TRBV6-1 and J is TRBJ2-2, with a possible D match to TRBD2 (5 bases). CDR1 MNHNS and CDR2 SASEGT come from the germline V gene. V lost 7 bases to trimming and J lost 1 base, with 13 bases between them. The CDR3 consists of 15 residues.